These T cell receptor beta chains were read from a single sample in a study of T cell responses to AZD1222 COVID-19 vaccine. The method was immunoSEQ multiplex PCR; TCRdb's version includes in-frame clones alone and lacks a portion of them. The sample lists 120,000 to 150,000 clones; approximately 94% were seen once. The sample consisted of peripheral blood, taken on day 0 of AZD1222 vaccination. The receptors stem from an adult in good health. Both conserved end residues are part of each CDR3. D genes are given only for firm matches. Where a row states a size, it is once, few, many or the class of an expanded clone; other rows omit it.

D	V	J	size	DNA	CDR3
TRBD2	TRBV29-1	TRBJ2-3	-	TGCAGCGTTGGGACTAGCGGGGGTACAGATACGCAGTATTTT	CSVGTSGGTDTQYF
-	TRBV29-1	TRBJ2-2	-	TGCAGCGTTGAATCGGAAACGAACACCGGGGAGCTGTTTTTT	CSVESETNTGELFF
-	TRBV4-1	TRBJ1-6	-	TGCGCCAGCAGCCGAATATGGACAGTAAATATTAGCTCCTATAATTCACCCCTCCACTTT	CASSRIWTVNISSYNSPLHF
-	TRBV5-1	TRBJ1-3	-	TGCGCCAGCAGCATTGGACCGCTCTCCTCTGGAAACACCATATATTTT	CASSIGPLSSGNTIYF
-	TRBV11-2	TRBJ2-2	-	TGTGCCAGCAGCTACTTACCTTTGGTCGGGGAGCTGTTTTTT	CASSYLPLVGELFF
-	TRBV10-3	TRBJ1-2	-	TGTGCCATCGGGCCTGCGACTAACTATGGCTACACCTTC	CAIGPATNYGYTF
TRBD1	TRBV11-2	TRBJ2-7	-	TGTGCCAGCAGCTCCCCTCGCCGGGACAGGGGGGGCTACGAGCAGTACTTC	CASSSPRRDRGGYEQYF
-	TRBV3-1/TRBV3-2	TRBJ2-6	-	TGTGCCAGCAGCCAAGGACAGGCCCTTCACCTTAGCTCTGGGGCCAACGTCCTGACTTTC	CASSQGQALHLSSGANVLTF
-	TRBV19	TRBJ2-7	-	TGTGCCAATCGTCTAGAGAGCTCCTACGAGCAGTACTTC	CANRLESSYEQYF
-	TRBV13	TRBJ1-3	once	TGTGCCAGCAGCTCGATTGGACAGATTGACTTCTCTGGAAACACCATATATTTT	CASSSIGQIDFSGNTIYF
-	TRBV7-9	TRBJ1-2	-	TGTGCCAGCAGCGACGGGACTGTATATGGCTACACCTTC	CASSDGTVYGYTF
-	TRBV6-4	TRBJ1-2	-	TGTGCCAGCAGTGCCCAGCCGGGGGCAGCTAACTATGGCTACACCTTC	CASSAQPGAANYGYTF
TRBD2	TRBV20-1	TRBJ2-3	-	TGCAGTGCTAGTGGGACTAGCGGGAGTCGACCAGATACGCAGTATTTT	CSASGTSGSRPDTQYF
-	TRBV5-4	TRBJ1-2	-	TGTGCCAGCAGCTTCGGGACTCCTAGCTATGGCTACACCTTC	CASSFGTPSYGYTF
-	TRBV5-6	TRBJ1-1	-	TGTGCCAGCAGCGTTGGGGAGGGCTATAACACTGAAGCTTTCTTT	CASSVGEGYNTEAFF
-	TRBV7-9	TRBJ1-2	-	TGTGCCAGCAGCTTAGGCGGGCAGATCCTTACTGGCTACACCTTC	CASSLGGQILTGYTF
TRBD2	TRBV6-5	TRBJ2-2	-	TGTGCCAGCACTCGGTTAGGGACTAGCCCCGGGGAGCTGTTTTTT	CASTRLGTSPGELFF
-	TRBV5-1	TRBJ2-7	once	TGCGCCAGCAGCCTCAGCGTGGGCTCGTCTTCCTACGAGCAGTACTTC	CASSLSVGSSSYEQYF
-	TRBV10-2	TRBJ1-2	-	TGCGCCAGCAGTGAGTCGGGGTGGGCATTCCTCTTC	CASSESGWAFLF
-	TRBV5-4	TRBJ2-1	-	TGTGCCAGCAGCTTGGCCCGGGGCGGTTACAATGAGCAGTTCTTC	CASSLARGGYNEQFF
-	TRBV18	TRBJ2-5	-	TGTGCCAGCTCACCGTTGGGCCAAGAGACCCAGTACTTC	CASSPLGQETQYF
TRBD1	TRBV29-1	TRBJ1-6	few	TGCAGCAGAACGTGCGACCGGGACAGGAATAATTCACCCCTCCACTTT	CSRTCDRDRNNSPLHF
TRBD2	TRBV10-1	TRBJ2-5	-	TGCGCCAGCACCCAGGGACTAGCGGGGACCCAGTACTTC	CASTQGLAGTQYF
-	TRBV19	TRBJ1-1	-	TGTGCCAGTAGGGAGAGGGCAAAGAACACTGAAGCTTTCTTT	CASRERAKNTEAFF
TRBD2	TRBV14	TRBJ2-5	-	TGTGCCAGCAGTCCGAGCGGGGGGCTTCAAGAGACCCAGTACTTC	CASSPSGGLQETQYF
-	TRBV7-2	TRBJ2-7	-	TGTGCCAGCAGCTTAGCGGTGTCCTACGAGCAGTACTTC	CASSLAVSYEQYF
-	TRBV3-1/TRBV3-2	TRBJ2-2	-	TGTGCCAGCAGCCAAGCCCCTTCCGGGGAGCTGTTTTTT	CASSQAPSGELFF
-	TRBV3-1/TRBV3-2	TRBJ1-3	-	TGTGCCAGCGGCAACGGCCTCTCTGGAAACACCATATATTTT	CASGNGLSGNTIYF
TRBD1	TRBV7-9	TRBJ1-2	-	TGTGCCAGCAGCCCCCGACAGGGAAACTATGGCTACACCTTC	CASSPRQGNYGYTF
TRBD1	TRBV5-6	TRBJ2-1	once	TGTGCCAGCAGCTTGGCGCAGGGGGATGAGCAGTTCTTC	CASSLAQGDEQFF
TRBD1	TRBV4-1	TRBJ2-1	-	TGCGCCAGCAGCCAAGAGGGACAGGGTAGCAATGAGCAGTTCTTC	CASSQEGQGSNEQFF
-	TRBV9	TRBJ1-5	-	TGTGCCAGCAGCGAACAGGATAGCAATCAGCCCCAGCATTTT	CASSEQDSNQPQHF
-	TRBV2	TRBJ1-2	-	TGTGCCAGCAGAATGGGGTCGGGCTACACCTTC	CASRMGSGYTF
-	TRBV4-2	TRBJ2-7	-	TGTGCCAGCAGCCAAGATCTGGCCGCTACCTACGAGCAGTACTTC	CASSQDLAATYEQYF
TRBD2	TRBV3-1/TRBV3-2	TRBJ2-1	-	TGTGCCAGCAGCCAAGACGGGGGACTAGCTTTTTTCTTC	CASSQDGGLAFFF
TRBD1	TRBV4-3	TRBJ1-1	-	TGCGCCAGCAGCCACCTGGGACAGGGGAACACTGAAGCTTTCTTT	CASSHLGQGNTEAFF
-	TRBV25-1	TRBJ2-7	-	TGTGCCAGCAGTATGCTGGGCCCATACGAGCAGTACTTC	CASSMLGPYEQYF
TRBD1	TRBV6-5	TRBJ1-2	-	TGTGCCAGCAGCCGCGGTCTGACAGGGGATGGCTACACCTTC	CASSRGLTGDGYTF
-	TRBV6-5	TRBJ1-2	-	TGTGCCAGCAGTCCCCACCCGGCTAACTATGGCTACACCTTC	CASSPHPANYGYTF
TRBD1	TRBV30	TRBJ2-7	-	TGTGCCTGGAGTACCGGGACAGGATCCTACGAGCAGTACTTC	CAWSTGTGSYEQYF
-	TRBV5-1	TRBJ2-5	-	TGCGCCAGCAGCTTGGGACCATCAGAGACCCAGTACTTC	CASSLGPSETQYF